Following are 7 T cell receptor beta chains from one sample sequenced in a study of CD8+ T cells in alopecia areata. Isolated RNA was reverse transcribed into cDNA used as the sequencing template. Only in-frame clones appear in the TCRdb table, and some are missing; sequencing was by immunoSEQ multiplex PCR. The sample has over 200,000 clones, about 60% seen once; the top ten hold roughly 0.47%. The sample here was CD4+ T cells sorted from blood, taken at week 0. These receptors all stem from a human donor with alopecia areata.

The V and J genes are TRBV30 and TRBJ2-2; D unclear. The CDR3 covers 15 residues. V was trimmed by 0 bases and J by 1 base, leaving 9 bases between them. Germline V lookup: CDR1 GTSNPN, CDR2 SVGIG (reference sequence). CDR3 bases: TGTGCCTGGAGTGTAAGGACCTTGAACACCGGGGAGCTGTTTTTT. This codes for CAWSVRTLNTGELFF.

The chain uses TRBV7-9 and TRBJ1-6; TRBD1 aligns across 11 bases. The trim removed 4 bases at V and 10 bases at J, leaving 12 bases unmatched. The CDR3 is 17 residues long. Per the germline V gene, CDR1 is SEHNR and CDR2 is FQNEAQ (reference sequence). The CDR3 nucleotides read TGTGCCAGCAGCTCGGACCGGGACAGGGGGTCTGGATCACCCCTCCACTTT. It yields the protein CASSSDRDRGSGSPLHF.

The rearrangement uses TRBV6-1 and TRBJ2-7, with D possibly TRBD1 on 6 matching bases. Germline V gene lookup returns CDR1 MNHNS and CDR2 SASEGT. V was shortened by 4 bases and J by 2 bases, with 9 bases between the two germline ends. The CDR3 has 13 residues. This CDR3 reads CASSVTGPYEQYF. The DNA of the CDR3 is TGTGCCAGCAGTGTAACAGGGCCCTACGAGCAGTACTTC.

The rearrangement links TRBV25-1 to TRBJ2-5; 7 positions match TRBD1. Germline CDR1 is MGHDK and CDR2 is SYGVNS. This CDR3 has 15 residues. V was clipped by 4 bases and J by 1 base; unmatched bases: 6. The CDR3 coding sequence is TGTGCCAGCAGTGGCAGGGGGTCCCCCCAAGAGACCCAGTACTTC. Protein product: CASSGRGSPQETQYF. The complete variable domain, with remaining parts taken from reference TRBV25-1 and TRBJ2-5, reads EADIYQTPRYLVIGTGKKITLECSQTMGHDKMYWYQQDPGMELHLIHYSYGVNSTEKGDLSSESTVSRIRTEHFPLTLESARPSHTSQYLCASSGRGSPQETQYFGPGTRLLVL.

The chain employs TRBV11-3 and TRBJ2-6; D not resolved. The CDR3 covers 13 residues. Trimming cost V 0 bases and J 15 bases, with 12 bases left between them. Germline V CDR1 and CDR2: SGHNT, YENEEA. CDR3 nucleotides: TGTGCCAGCAGCTTAGAAGTCGGATCCCCCCTGACTTTC. It yields the protein CASSLEVGSPLTF.

This clone was found once. Other DNA sequences in this specimen translate into the identical CDR3. The chain joins TRBV30 to TRBJ1-2; 7 nucleotides line up with TRBD1. The CDR3 is 13 residues long. Germline assignment: CDR1 GTSNPN and CDR2 SVGIG (reference sequence). V dropped 3 bases and J dropped 6; count of bases not matched to a gene: 7. The DNA of the CDR3 is TGTGCCTGGAGCTCAGACAGGGTAAATGGCTACACCTTC. The encoded protein is CAWSSDRVNGYTF. Using reference TRBV30 and TRBJ1-2 for the parts outside the CDR3, the full variable domain is SQTIHQWPATLVQPVGSPLSLECTVEGTSNPNLYWYRQAAGRGLQLLFYSVGIGQISSEVPQNLSASRPQDRQFILSSKKLLLSDSGFYLCAWSSDRVNGYTFGSGTRLTVV.

The chain uses TRBV4-1 and TRBJ2-5; 12 bases match TRBD2. With 3 bases clipped from V and 2 bases from J, the junction kept 10 bases outside the gene matches. There are 18 residues in the CDR3. In germline, CDR1 is MGHRA, CDR2 YSYEKL. The CDR3 sequence: CASSQRGLAGRRQETQYF. CDR3 DNA sequence: TGCGCCAGCAGCCAGAGGGGACTAGCGGGTCGAAGGCAAGAGACCCAGTACTTC.